The subject of this entry is one T cell receptor (beta chain). The target of this receptor is not known. Base-call qualities are not available, and no considerably larger clone is one nucleotide away. The CDR3 goes from the cysteine to the phenylalanine over 14 residues. Only the CDR3 portion is preserved as DNA: 42 bases, with reading frame beginning at the first base. V is cut by 7 bases and J by 2 bases, and the space between the germline ends is 12 bases. Looking up the germline V gene yields CDR1 MNHEY and CDR2 SVGAGI. RNA was extracted using the RNeasy kit, and roughly 0.45 to 1 microgram was reverse transcribed with random hexamers. TCR beta CDR3 regions were amplified with the immunoSEQ multiplex PCR assay covering 54 Vbeta and 13 Jbeta segments. Bias from PCR amplification was corrected by using a synthetic template baseline for primer optimization and for computational correction. As for the authors' bioinformatics: Reads were assigned to V, D and J genes according to IMGT and analyzed in immunoSEQ Analyzer, with only productive sequences retained. Clonality was computed as one minus Shannon entropy normalized by log2 of the number of productive unique sequences. For each patient and control, public and private clones were evaluated among the 100 most prevalent clones. Clones were defined as Susac-specific when absent from the healthy and MS cohorts, from about 1,100 published viral clones and from other ImmuneACCESS disease sequences. TCRdb reran the public reads through fastp at Q25 and MiXCR, keeping productive beta chains. Entries that share a CDR3 protein sequence are merged under the most common genes and DNA. TCRdb's processing, not the authors', yielded these V and J calls. The sample table contains fewer than 150,000 distinct CDR3 sequences; only one count was recorded for about 93% of them. 0.27% of the sample comes from the top ten.

This record comes from a study of CD8 T cells in Susac syndrome (dated by TCRdb to about 2019). Some background on the complete study: Whether CD8+ T cell activation and differentiation in Susac syndrome was antigen driven was tested using repertoire sequencing. Clonality of the CD8+ T cell repertoire was compared between around eleven healthy donors, about 14 Susac syndrome patients and around 15 multiple sclerosis patients.

High-throughput TCR beta sequencing profiled peripheral blood CD8+ and CD4+ T cells from healthy donors, Susac syndrome patients and multiple sclerosis patients. Healthy donors were age- and sex-matched controls. Bulk CD8+ and CD4+ T cells were purified by magnetic negative isolation, whereas CD8+ TEMRA cells were enriched by FACS. Blood was drawn into EDTA tubes, processed within 24 hours, and PBMCs were isolated by density gradient centrifugation. PBMCs intended for TCR sequencing were cryopreserved in liquid nitrogen and were subsequently thawed in a 37 degrees C water bath. The sorted or isolated CD4+, CD8+ and CD8+ TEMRA cells had a purity of 90% or higher. Here is what the overall study found, with its caveats: The number of individuals in the TCR sequencing and HLA analysis was acknowledged as relatively small.

The chain was built from TRBV6-5 and TRBJ2-1, and TRBD2 may be the D gene, going by 6 matching bases. Specimen: CD8+ T cells from PBMCs. This receptor was identified in a human donor in good health. The CDR3 region reads CASTPGGTYNEQFF. The DNA is TGTGCCAGCACTCCTGGCGGGACCTACAATGAGCAGTTCTTC.